This T cell receptor beta chain was documented in a study of Graves' ophthalmopathy and Graves' hyperthyroidism. Other autoimmune diseases, uncontrolled infections, pregnancy or lactation excluded patients from enrollment. Out of 9.5 to 10 ml of fresh peripheral blood, PBMCs were obtained. Transcripts of RNA were the source for amplifying TCR beta CDR3 regions. First-round RT-PCR with HTBI primers preceded a second-round multiplex PCR. TCRdb re-called the multiplex PCR reads with MiXCR, one entry per CDR3 protein. The sample consists of approximately 700,000 distinct CDR3 sequences, more than 40% of them appearing once. V dropped 3 bases and J dropped 3 bases, with 9 bases sitting between them. This CDR3 has 12 amino acids. The germline V gene encodes CDR1 DFQATT and CDR2 SNEGSKA (reference sequence). This clonotype was detected ten times or more.

This clonotype originated in an adult man with Graves' ophthalmopathy. The chain links TRBV20-1 to TRBJ2-7; no reliable D call. The sequenced material came from peripheral blood. The chain's CDR3 is CSASPRSYEQYF. The CDR3 DNA follows: TGCAGTGCTAGCCCACGTAGCTACGAGCAGTACTTC.